This TCR beta chain was captured by sequencing in a study of T cell responses to AZD1222 COVID-19 vaccine. General observations from the study: CD4 TCRs linked to vaccination spanned spike, dominating at 160-218 and 743-854. Females outnumbered males among donors, who were mostly white British; clonal diversity was possibly underestimated. The repertoires were collected only after the peak T cell response.

This table comes from immunoSEQ multiplex PCR, and its TCRdb copy is limited to in-frame clones, with some not included. This table holds 130,000 to 150,000 clones, more than 85% found once. In the case of this clone: Antigen unknown. One end of the junction does not line up with germline, which may come from a read error.

The CDR3 length is 12 residues. Germline V gene lookup returns CDR1 KGHDR and CDR2 SFDVKD. The V and J genes are TRBV24-1 and TRBJ1-1; weak D call: TRBD1 (5 bases). The sample consisted of peripheral blood, taken on day 0 of AZD1222 vaccination. This receptor was taken from an adult in good health. CDR3 region: CATSDPGRKVLF. The CDR3 coding sequence is TGTGCCACCAGTGATCCGGGACGCAAGGTTCTCTTT.